This entry lists 3 T cell receptor beta chains sequenced from one sample in a study of T cells in Graves' hyperthyroidism and ophthalmopathy (dated 2019 in TCRdb). The library was built by means of multiplex PCR. Sequenced using an Illumina HiSeq 2000. Amplification of TCR beta CDR3 regions was carried out from RNA transcripts. The first round of RT-PCR for the TCR CDR3 was performed with the HTBI primer set and the Qiagen OneStep RT-PCR kit. TCRdb trimmed public reads at Q25 via fastp, called clones via MiXCR and kept in-frame beta chains. Every entry covers one CDR3 protein and lists the most common genes and DNA from its rows. For this sample there are roughly 530,000 distinct CDR3 sequences; roughly a sixth appear just once. Of the sample, approximately 15% is held by the ten largest clones. Material: blood. The source is a woman between 18 and 29 years old with Graves' ophthalmopathy.

This clonotype showed up just a few times. This chain connects TRBV7-9 to TRBJ2-1; 8 nucleotides line up with TRBD2. This CDR3 is 18 amino acids long. Trimming removed 2 bases from V and 3 bases from J; junction bases left unmatched: 12. Per the germline V gene, CDR1 is SEHNR and CDR2 is FQNEAQ (reference sequence). The CDR3 sequence: CASSLQSWGLAGYNEQFF. The CDR3 DNA is TGTGCCAGCAGCTTACAGAGCTGGGGCCTAGCGGGCTACAATGAGCAGTTCTTC.

This clonotype was counted at least ten times. The chain is built from TRBV11-2 and TRBJ1-1; 7 bases are a match to TRBD1. Per the germline V gene, CDR1 is SGHAT and CDR2 is FQNNGV. CDR3 length equals 16 residues. V trimming: 5 bases; J trimming: 1 base; junction bases outside the gene matches: 10. CDR3 sequence (DNA): TGTGCCAGCAGCCTAAAGACAGGGTGGGGGAACACTGAAGCTTTCTTT. Translation: CASSLKTGWGNTEAFF.

This clonotype occurred a few times. The chain uses TRBV6-5 and TRBJ1-5; D gene ambiguous. Trimming removed 0 bases at V and 0 bases at J, with 6 bases between. The CDR3 contains 15 residues. Germline values: CDR1 MNHEY, CDR2 SVGAGI. The CDR3 loop reads CASSYSGYSNQPQHF. CDR3 sequence (DNA): TGTGCCAGCAGTTACTCGGGGTATAGCAATCAGCCCCAGCATTTT.